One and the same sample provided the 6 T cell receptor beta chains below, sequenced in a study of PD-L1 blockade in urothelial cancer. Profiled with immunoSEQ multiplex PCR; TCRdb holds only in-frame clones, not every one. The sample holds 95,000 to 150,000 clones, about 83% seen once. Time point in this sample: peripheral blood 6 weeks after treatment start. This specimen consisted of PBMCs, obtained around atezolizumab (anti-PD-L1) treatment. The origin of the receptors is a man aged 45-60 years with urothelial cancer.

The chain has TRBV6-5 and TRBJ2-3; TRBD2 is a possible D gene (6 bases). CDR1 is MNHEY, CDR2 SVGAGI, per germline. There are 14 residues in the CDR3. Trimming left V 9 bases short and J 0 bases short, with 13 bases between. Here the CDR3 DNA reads TGTGCCAGTCGAATCGGGGGAAGCACAGATACGCAGTATTTT. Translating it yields CASRIGGSTDTQYF.

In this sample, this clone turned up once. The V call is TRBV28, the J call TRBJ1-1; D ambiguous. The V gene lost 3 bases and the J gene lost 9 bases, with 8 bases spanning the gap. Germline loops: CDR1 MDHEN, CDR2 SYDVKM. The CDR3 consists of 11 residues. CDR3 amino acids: CASSFVQKAFF. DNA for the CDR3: TGTGCCAGCAGTTTTGTTCAGAAAGCTTTCTTT.

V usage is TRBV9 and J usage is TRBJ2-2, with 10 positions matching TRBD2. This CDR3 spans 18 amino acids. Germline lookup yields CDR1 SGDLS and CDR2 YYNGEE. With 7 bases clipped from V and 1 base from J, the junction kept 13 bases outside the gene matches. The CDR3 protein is CASSDVAGGTMNTGELFF. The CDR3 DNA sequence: TGTGCCAGCTCGGACGTAGCGGGAGGCACCATGAACACCGGGGAGCTGTTTTTT.

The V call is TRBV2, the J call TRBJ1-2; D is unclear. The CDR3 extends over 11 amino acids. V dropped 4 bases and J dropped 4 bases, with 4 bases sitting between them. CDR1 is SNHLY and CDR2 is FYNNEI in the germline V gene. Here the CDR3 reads CASSGGYGYTF. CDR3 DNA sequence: TGTGCCAGCAGTGGCGGCTATGGCTACACCTTC.

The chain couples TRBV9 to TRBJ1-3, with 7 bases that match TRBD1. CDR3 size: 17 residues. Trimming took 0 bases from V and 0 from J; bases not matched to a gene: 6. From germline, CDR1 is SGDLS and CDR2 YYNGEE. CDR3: CASSVGSPGGSGNTIYF. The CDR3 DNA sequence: TGTGCCAGCAGCGTAGGATCTCCAGGGGGCTCTGGAAACACCATATATTTT.

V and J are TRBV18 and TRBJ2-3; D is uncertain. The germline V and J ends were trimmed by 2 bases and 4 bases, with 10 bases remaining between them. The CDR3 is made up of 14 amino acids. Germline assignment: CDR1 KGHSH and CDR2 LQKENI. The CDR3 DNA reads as TGTGCCAGCTCACCAGGGCCCCCCCCAGATACGCAGTATTTT. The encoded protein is CASSPGPPPDTQYF.